This entry concerns a single T cell receptor (beta chain). The data were obtained in a study of blood T cell repertoires in COVID-19. Study in general: COVID-19 samples collected from the United States, Italy and Spain covered acute and convalescent phases.

In the original processing: Nucleated cell counts were estimated from reference gene primer amplification. Profiled with immunoSEQ multiplex PCR; TCRdb holds only in-frame clones, not every one. That table furnishes V, J and clone size, whereas the DNA furnished D and trimming. Altogether 65,000 to 95,000 clones are present, roughly 88% being singletons, with the ten largest covering around 24%. There are 14 residues in the CDR3. V trimming: 6 bases; J trimming: 0 bases; junction bases outside the gene matches: 2. CDR1 is MNHEY and CDR2 is SVGAGI in the germline V gene. Sequenced input: peripheral blood. The clonotype was recovered from a woman between 45 and 60 years old with acute or convalescent COVID-19. The rearrangement links TRBV6-5 to TRBJ1-3; 7 bases fit TRBD1. This CDR3 is CASRRTGSGNTIYF. The CDR3 nucleotides are TGTGCCAGCAGGAGGACAGGCTCTGGAAACACCATATATTTT.